These T cell receptor beta chains were read from a single sample in a study of T cell repertoires in ileal Crohn's disease. Method: immunoSEQ multiplex PCR; TCRdb's copy keeps in-frame clones and lacks some. The profile shows about 4,700 clones, roughly 91% of them singletons. Sequencing was done on a sample of ileal tissue. The receptor source for this set is an adult with Crohn's disease. CDR3s include the opening cysteine and the closing phenylalanine or tryptophan. Each record gives: CDR3 protein, J gene, V gene.

CDR3 protein: CRNSGVGYTF
J gene: TRBJ1-2
V gene: TRBV20-1

CDR3 protein: CASSSGLVPGELFF
J gene: TRBJ2-2
V gene: TRBV5-1

CDR3 protein: CAWIPPGTGGTEAFF
J gene: TRBJ1-1
V gene: TRBV30

CDR3 protein: CASSNRRGGSPLHF
J gene: TRBJ1-6
V gene: TRBV7-9

CDR3 protein: CASSSRQGRTYNSPLHF
J gene: TRBJ1-6
V gene: TRBV9

CDR3 protein: CASSNYQLTDTQYF
J gene: TRBJ2-3
V gene: TRBV2

CDR3 protein: CASSQSEGQISYGYTF
J gene: TRBJ1-2
V gene: TRBV4-1

CDR3 protein: CSVRAEAGRYEQYF
J gene: NA
V gene: TRBV29-1

CDR3 protein: CASTPTGLQTQYF
J gene: TRBJ2-5
V gene: TRBV28

CDR3 protein: CASSLQTGAYSNQPQHF
J gene: TRBJ1-5
V gene: TRBV7-8

CDR3 protein: CASSYDRATNEKLFF
J gene: TRBJ1-4
V gene: TRBV4-3

CDR3 protein: CSVGQGGGYTF
J gene: TRBJ1-2
V gene: TRBV29-1

CDR3 protein: CASTLTGREQFF
J gene: TRBJ2-1
V gene: TRBV19

CDR3 protein: CASSLGQPNSGNTIYF
J gene: TRBJ1-3
V gene: TRBV7-9

CDR3 protein: CASSVTGFQETQYF
J gene: TRBJ2-5
V gene: TRBV5-1

CDR3 protein: CASSLGGPATDTQYF
J gene: TRBJ2-3
V gene: TRBV5-1

CDR3 protein: CASRVGQDNTEAFF
J gene: TRBJ1-1
V gene: TRBV11-2

CDR3 protein: CASSNTGSAEAFF
J gene: TRBJ1-1
V gene: TRBV7-2

CDR3 protein: CASSYGGSGNTIYF
J gene: TRBJ1-3
V gene: TRBV7-9

CDR3 protein: CASSQLQGAVREAFF
J gene: TRBJ1-1
V gene: TRBV4-1

CDR3 protein: CASSLFGHGTYEQYF
J gene: TRBJ2-7
V gene: TRBV7-9

CDR3 protein: CASSPRTGRSSGANVLTF
J gene: TRBJ2-6
V gene: TRBV19

CDR3 protein: CASSYSPSGTSPLHF
J gene: TRBJ1-6
V gene: TRBV6-5

CDR3 protein: CASSYGTNYEQYF
J gene: TRBJ2-7
V gene: TRBV6-6

CDR3 protein: CAISDGRGNTEAFF
J gene: TRBJ1-1
V gene: TRBV10-3

CDR3 protein: CASTSGGSSLNEQFF
J gene: TRBJ2-1
V gene: TRBV28

CDR3 protein: CASTSGIGPYEQYF
J gene: TRBJ2-7
V gene: TRBV19

CDR3 protein: CASSLGQAGSTDTQYF
J gene: TRBJ2-3
V gene: TRBV11-2

CDR3 protein: CASSLLEANEKLFF
J gene: TRBJ1-4
V gene: TRBV5-1

CDR3 protein: CASSTDRGGSPLHF
J gene: TRBJ1-6
V gene: TRBV2

CDR3 protein: CASSGQGLQETQYF
J gene: TRBJ2-5
V gene: TRBV7-7

CDR3 protein: CASSLGTGREQYF
J gene: TRBJ2-7
V gene: TRBV5-4

CDR3 protein: CASSLAAGGGKNIQYF
J gene: TRBJ2-4
V gene: TRBV7-8

CDR3 protein: CASSLAGTGGMNEQFF
J gene: TRBJ2-1
V gene: TRBV7-9

CDR3 protein: CASSRTVVSFTGELFF
J gene: TRBJ2-2
V gene: TRBV18

CDR3 protein: CASSFVHSKGSPSIHYGYTF
J gene: TRBJ1-2
V gene: TRBV28

CDR3 protein: CASSTDLKVAEAFF
J gene: TRBJ1-1
V gene: TRBV5-1

CDR3 protein: CASSPGREPYEQYF
J gene: TRBJ2-7
V gene: TRBV27

CDR3 protein: CASTSSEGGYTF
J gene: TRBJ1-2
V gene: TRBV19

CDR3 protein: CASRRGTGNQPQHF
J gene: TRBJ1-5
V gene: TRBV6-5

CDR3 protein: CASSLRLSGNTIYF
J gene: TRBJ1-3
V gene: TRBV28

CDR3 protein: CASSPPGSAGETQYF
J gene: TRBJ2-5
V gene: TRBV18

CDR3 protein: CASLGGDRGHAEAFF
J gene: TRBJ1-1
V gene: TRBV7-9

CDR3 protein: CAWRTALNTEAFF
J gene: TRBJ1-1
V gene: TRBV30

CDR3 protein: CASSLAGNTEAFF
J gene: TRBJ1-1
V gene: TRBV5-6

CDR3 protein: CASSPPFLGTNYGYTF
J gene: TRBJ1-2
V gene: TRBV18

CDR3 protein: CASSRTSGASYEQYF
J gene: TRBJ2-7
V gene: TRBV28

CDR3 protein: CASSNYEQYF
J gene: NA
V gene: TRBV6-6

CDR3 protein: CASSEWYRGGYTF
J gene: TRBJ1-2
V gene: TRBV25-1

CDR3 protein: CASSEALGTGDEKLFF
J gene: TRBJ1-4
V gene: TRBV6-1

CDR3 protein: CASSSNVYSNQPQHF
J gene: TRBJ1-5
V gene: TRBV27

CDR3 protein: CASSLDGGNTGELFF
J gene: TRBJ2-2
V gene: TRBV7-9

CDR3 protein: CASSPRASQRNTEAFF
J gene: TRBJ1-1
V gene: TRBV18

CDR3 protein: CASDLAGAEAFF
J gene: TRBJ1-1
V gene: TRBV2